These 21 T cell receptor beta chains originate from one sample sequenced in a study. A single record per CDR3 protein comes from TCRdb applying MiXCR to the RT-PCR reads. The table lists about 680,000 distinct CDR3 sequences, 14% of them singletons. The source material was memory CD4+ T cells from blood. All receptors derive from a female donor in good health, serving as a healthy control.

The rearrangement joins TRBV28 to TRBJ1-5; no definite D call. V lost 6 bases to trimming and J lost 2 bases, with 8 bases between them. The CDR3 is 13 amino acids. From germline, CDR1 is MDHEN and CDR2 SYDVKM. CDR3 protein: CASRPFGNQPQHF. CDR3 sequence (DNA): TGTGCCAGCAGACCTTTCGGCAATCAGCCCCAGCATTTT.

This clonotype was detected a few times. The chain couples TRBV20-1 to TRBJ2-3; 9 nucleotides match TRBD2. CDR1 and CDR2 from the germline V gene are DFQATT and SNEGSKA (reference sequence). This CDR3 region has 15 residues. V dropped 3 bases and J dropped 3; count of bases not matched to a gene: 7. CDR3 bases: TGCAGTGCTAGTATCGGCGGGAGGGAAACAGATACGCAGTATTTT. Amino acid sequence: CSASIGGRETDTQYF.

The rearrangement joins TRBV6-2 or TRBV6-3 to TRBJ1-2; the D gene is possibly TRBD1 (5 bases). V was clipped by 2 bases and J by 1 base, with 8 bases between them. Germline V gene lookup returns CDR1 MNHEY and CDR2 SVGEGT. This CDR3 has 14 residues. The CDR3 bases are TGTGCCAGCAGTTACCCCCAGGGTAACTATGGCTACACCTTC. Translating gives CASSYPQGNYGYTF.

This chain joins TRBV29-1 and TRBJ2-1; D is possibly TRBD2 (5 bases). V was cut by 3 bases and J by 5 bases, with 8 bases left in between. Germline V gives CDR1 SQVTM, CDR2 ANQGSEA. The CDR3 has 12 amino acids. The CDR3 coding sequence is TGCAGCGTTGACCGGGAAAACAATGAGCAGTTCTTC. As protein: CSVDRENNEQFF.

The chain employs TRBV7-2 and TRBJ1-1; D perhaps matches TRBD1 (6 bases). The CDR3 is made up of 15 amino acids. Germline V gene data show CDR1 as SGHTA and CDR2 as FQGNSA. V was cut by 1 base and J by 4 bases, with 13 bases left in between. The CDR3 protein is CASSLVVGGSTEAFF. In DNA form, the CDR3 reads TGTGCCAGCAGCTTAGTGGTAGGGGGGAGCACTGAAGCTTTCTTT.

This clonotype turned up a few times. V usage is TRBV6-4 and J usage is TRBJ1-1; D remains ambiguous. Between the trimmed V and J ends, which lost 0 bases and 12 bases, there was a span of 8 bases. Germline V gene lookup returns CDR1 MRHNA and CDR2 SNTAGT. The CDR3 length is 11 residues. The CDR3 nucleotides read TGTGCCAGCAGTGACTCGACCATGACTTTCTTT. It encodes CASSDSTMTFF.

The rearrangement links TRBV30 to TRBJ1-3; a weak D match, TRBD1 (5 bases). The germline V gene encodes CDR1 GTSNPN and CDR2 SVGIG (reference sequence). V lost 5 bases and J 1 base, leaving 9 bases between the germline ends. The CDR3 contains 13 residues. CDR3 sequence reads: CAWGGTSGNTIYF. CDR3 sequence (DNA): TGTGCCTGGGGGGGAACTTCTGGAAACACCATATATTTT. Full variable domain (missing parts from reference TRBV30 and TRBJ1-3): SQTIHQWPATLVQPVGSPLSLECTVEGTSNPNLYWYRQAAGRGLQLLFYSVGIGQISSEVPQNLSASRPQDRQFILSSKKLLLSDSGFYLCAWGGTSGNTIYFGEGSWLTVV.

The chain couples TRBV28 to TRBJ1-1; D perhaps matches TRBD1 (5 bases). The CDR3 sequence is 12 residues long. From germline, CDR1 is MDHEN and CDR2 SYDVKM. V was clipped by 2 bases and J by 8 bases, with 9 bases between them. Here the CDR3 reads CASSLMGVEAFF. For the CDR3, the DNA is TGTGCCAGCAGTTTAATGGGGGTGGAAGCTTTCTTT.

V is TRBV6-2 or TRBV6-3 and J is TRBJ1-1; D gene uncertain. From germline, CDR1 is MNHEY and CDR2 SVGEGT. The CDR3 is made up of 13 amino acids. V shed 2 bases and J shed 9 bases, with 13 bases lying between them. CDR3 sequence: CASSYVAGVQAFF. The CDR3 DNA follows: TGTGCCAGCAGTTACGTGGCGGGCGTTCAAGCTTTCTTT.

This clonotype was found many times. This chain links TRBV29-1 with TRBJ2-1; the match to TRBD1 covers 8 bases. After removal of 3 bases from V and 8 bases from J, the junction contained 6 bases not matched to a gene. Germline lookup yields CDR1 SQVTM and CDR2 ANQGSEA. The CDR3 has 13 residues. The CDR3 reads CSVEGQVVDEQFF. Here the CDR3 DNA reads TGCAGCGTTGAGGGACAGGTAGTAGATGAGCAGTTCTTC.

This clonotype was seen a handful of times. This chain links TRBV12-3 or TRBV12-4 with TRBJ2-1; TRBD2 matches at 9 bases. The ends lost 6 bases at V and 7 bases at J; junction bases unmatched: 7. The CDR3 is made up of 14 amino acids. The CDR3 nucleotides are TGTGCCAGCAGCCGGACTAGCGAATCGAATGAGCAGTTCTTC. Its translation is CASSRTSESNEQFF.

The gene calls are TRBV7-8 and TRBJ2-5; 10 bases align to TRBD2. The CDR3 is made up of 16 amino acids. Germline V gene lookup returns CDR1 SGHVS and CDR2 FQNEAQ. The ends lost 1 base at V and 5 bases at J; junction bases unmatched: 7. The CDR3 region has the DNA TGTGCCAGCAGCTTAGTACTAGCGGGGCGGGGGGAGACCCAGTACTTC. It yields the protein CASSLVLAGRGETQYF.

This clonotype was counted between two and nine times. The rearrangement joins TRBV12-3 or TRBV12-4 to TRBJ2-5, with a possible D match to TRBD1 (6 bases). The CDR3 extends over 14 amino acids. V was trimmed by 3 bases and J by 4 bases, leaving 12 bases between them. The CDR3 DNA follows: TGTGCCAGCAGTTTTTGGTCACAGGGAGAGACCCAGTACTTC. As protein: CASSFWSQGETQYF.

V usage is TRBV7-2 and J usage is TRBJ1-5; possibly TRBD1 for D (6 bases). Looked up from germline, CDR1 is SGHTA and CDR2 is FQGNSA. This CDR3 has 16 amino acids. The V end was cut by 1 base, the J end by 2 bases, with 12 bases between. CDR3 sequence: CASSLVGAAGNQPQHF. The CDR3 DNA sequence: TGTGCCAGCAGCTTAGTGGGGGCGGCGGGCAATCAGCCCCAGCATTTT.

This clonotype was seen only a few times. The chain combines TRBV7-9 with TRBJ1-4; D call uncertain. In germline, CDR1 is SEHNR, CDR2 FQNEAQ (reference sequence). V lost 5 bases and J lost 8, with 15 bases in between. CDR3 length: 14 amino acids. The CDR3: CASSTNTGAEKLFF. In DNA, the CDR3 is TGTGCCAGCAGCACAAACACTGGCGCAGAAAAACTGTTTTTT.

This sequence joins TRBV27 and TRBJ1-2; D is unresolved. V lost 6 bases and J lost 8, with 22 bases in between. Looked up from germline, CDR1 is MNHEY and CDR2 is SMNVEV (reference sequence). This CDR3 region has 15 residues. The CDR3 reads CASRPSGGNFRGYTF. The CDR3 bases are TGTGCCAGCAGACCAAGTGGAGGAAACTTTCGCGGCTACACCTTC.

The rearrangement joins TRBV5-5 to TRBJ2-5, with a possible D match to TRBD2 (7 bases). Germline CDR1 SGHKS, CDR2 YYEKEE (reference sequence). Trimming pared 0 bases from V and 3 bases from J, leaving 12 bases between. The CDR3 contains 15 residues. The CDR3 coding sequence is TGTGCCAGCAGCTTGGCGGGGGGCATGGAAGAGACCCAGTACTTC. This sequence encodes CASSLAGGMEETQYF.

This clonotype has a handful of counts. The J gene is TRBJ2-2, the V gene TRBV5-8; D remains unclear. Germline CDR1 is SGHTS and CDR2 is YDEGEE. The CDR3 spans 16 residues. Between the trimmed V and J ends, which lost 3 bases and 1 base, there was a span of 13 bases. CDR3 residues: CASSSTDALNTGELFF. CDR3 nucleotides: TGTGCCAGCAGCTCGACCGACGCGTTGAACACCGGGGAGCTGTTTTTT.

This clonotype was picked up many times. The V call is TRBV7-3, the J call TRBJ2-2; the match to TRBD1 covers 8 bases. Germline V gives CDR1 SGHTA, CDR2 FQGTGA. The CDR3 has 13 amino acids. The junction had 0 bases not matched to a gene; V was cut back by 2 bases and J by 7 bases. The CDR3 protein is CASSLGQGGELFF. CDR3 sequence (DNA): TGTGCCAGCAGCTTAGGACAGGGCGGGGAGCTGTTTTTT.

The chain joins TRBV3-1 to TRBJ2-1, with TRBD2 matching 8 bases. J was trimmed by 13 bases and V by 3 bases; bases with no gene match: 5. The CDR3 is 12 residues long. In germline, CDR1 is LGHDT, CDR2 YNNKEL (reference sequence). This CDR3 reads CASSQVGTSQFF. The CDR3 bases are TGTGCCAGCAGCCAGGTAGGGACTAGTCAGTTCTTC.

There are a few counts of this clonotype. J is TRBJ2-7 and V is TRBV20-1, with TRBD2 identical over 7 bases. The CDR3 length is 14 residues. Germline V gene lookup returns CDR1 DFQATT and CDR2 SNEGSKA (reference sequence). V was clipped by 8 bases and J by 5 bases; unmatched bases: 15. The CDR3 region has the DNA TGCAGTCCCCGGGCGGGAGCCAACCTCCACGAGCAGTACTTC. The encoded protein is CSPRAGANLHEQYF.